The 19 T cell receptor beta chains in this list originate from one sample, sequenced in a study of PD-1 blockade in classical Hodgkin lymphoma. Every one of the patients relapsed after autologous stem cell transplantation (brentuximab vedotin exposure was variable). This table comes from immunoSEQ multiplex PCR, and its TCRdb copy is limited to in-frame clones, with some not included. The table shows about 76,000 clones, with under 90% occurring only once. The sample consisted of peripheral blood mononuclear cells (PBMCs), taken at baseline. Every receptor here comes from a human donor with classical Hodgkin lymphoma.

The chain joins TRBV19 to TRBJ1-4; D gene ambiguous. The length of the CDR3 is 14 residues. Trimming cost V 6 bases and J 0 bases, with 8 bases left between them. Germline V gene sequence: CDR1 LNHDA, CDR2 SQIVND (reference sequence). CDR3 sequence reads: CASRSQATNEKLFF. DNA for the CDR3: TGTGCCAGTAGGAGTCAAGCAACTAATGAAAAACTGTTTTTT.

The chain links TRBV5-4 to TRBJ2-2, with 9 positions matching TRBD2. The CDR3 covers 16 residues. V shed 4 bases and J 4 bases; nucleotides not matched to a gene: 8. Germline assignment: CDR1 SGHNT and CDR2 YYREEE (reference sequence). In DNA form, the CDR3 reads TGTGCCAGCAGCCTCGGAAGCGGGAGGCGCACCGGGGAGCTGTTTTTT. Its protein product is CASSLGSGRRTGELFF.

This chain uses TRBV10-3 with TRBJ1-1; tentative D call: TRBD1 (5 bases). Germline V CDR1 and CDR2: ENHRY, SYGVKD. The CDR3 contains 16 residues. V was shortened by 1 base and J by 7 bases, with 19 bases between the two germline ends. CDR3 in amino acids: CAISEFFEGAKIEAFF. In DNA form, the CDR3 reads TGTGCCATCAGTGAGTTTTTCGAAGGGGCCAAGATTGAAGCTTTCTTT.

The J gene is TRBJ1-1, the V gene TRBV27; 8 bases match TRBD1. The V and J ends lost 5 bases and 1 base, in that order; junction bases with no gene match: 3. Per germline, CDR1 MNHEY and CDR2 SMNVEV (reference sequence). This CDR3 is built from 14 residues. The DNA for the CDR3 is TGTGCCAGCAGTAGAGGACAGGGGAACACTGAAGCTTTCTTT. Its protein product is CASSRGQGNTEAFF.

This chain connects TRBV5-8 to TRBJ2-5; possibly TRBD2 for D (6 bases). Germline loops: CDR1 SGHTS, CDR2 YDEGEE. This CDR3 spans 15 amino acids. Between the trimmed V and J ends, which lost 5 bases and 2 bases, there was a span of 16 bases. The CDR3 DNA follows: TGTGCCAGCAGAATCGGGACTGTAGAACAAGAGACCCAGTACTTC. It yields the protein CASRIGTVEQETQYF.

The chain combines TRBV6-5 with TRBJ2-2; no reliable D call. There are 16 residues in the CDR3. V was shortened by 2 bases and J by 3 bases, with 13 bases between the two germline ends. CDR1 and CDR2 (germline): MNHEY, SVGAGI. In DNA form, the CDR3 reads TGTGCCAGCAGTTACGATAGTAGCAGCGACACCGGGGAGCTGTTTTTT. Its translation: CASSYDSSSDTGELFF.

The V call is TRBV7-6, the J call TRBJ2-7, with 9 nucleotides matching TRBD2. After removal of 3 bases from V and 5 bases from J, the junction contained 5 bases not matched to a gene. This CDR3 comprises 14 residues. Germline V gene lookup returns CDR1 SGHVS and CDR2 FNYEAQ. The CDR3 here is CASSLAGGPHEQYF. The CDR3 DNA reads as TGTGCCAGCAGCTTGGCGGGAGGGCCTCACGAGCAGTACTTC.

The V and J genes are TRBV27 and TRBJ2-7, with 7 positions matching TRBD2. Germline CDR1 reads MNHEY; CDR2 reads SMNVEV (reference sequence). There are 13 residues in the CDR3. J was trimmed by 4 bases and V by 6 bases; bases with no gene match: 6. CDR3: CASRRGSRYEQYF. CDR3 nucleotides: TGTGCCAGCAGACGCGGGAGTAGGTACGAGCAGTACTTC.

The chain links TRBV23-1 to TRBJ2-3; the match to TRBD1 covers 7 bases. TRBV23-1 is labeled an ORF, and its function is uncertain. This CDR3 contains 16 residues. Losses at the gene ends were 2 bases for V and 5 bases for J; bases not matched to a gene: 10. The CDR3 coding sequence is TGCGCCAGCAGTCAACCCTCCGGACAGGTCGAAGATACGCAGTATTTT. Its translation: CASSQPSGQVEDTQYF.

The chain recombines TRBV7-8 with TRBJ2-2, with TRBD2 matching over 10 bases. The CDR3 is 15 residues long. The J segment lost 5 bases and the V segment lost 8 bases, leaving 8 bases of the junction unmatched. The germline V gene has CDR1 SGHVS and CDR2 FQNEAQ. The CDR3 region is CASRRLAGETGELFF. In nucleotides, the CDR3 is TGTGCCAGCCGGAGACTAGCGGGTGAAACCGGGGAGCTGTTTTTT.

The CDR3 nucleotides read TGTGCCAGCACCGCGGACAGATCGAACACCGGGGAGCTGTTTTTT. Protein: CASTADRSNTGELFF. The chain has TRBV7-2 and TRBJ2-2, with a weak D call TRBD1 (6 bases). Germline CDR1 reads SGHTA; CDR2 reads FQGNSA. This CDR3 contains 15 residues. Between the trimmed V and J ends, which lost 7 bases and 0 bases, there was a span of 12 bases.

This clone appeared a single time. The chain couples TRBV28 to TRBJ2-1; 8 bases align to TRBD2. Germline loops: CDR1 MDHEN, CDR2 SYDVKM. The CDR3 covers 14 residues. V shed 4 bases and J 4 bases; nucleotides not matched to a gene: 3. CDR3 region: CASSSGGNYNEQFF. The CDR3 DNA is TGTGCCAGCAGTTCGGGAGGGAATTACAATGAGCAGTTCTTC. Using reference TRBV28 and TRBJ2-1 for the parts outside the CDR3, the full variable domain is DVKVTQSSRYLVKRTGEKVFLECVQDMDHENMFWYRQDPGLGLRLIYFSYDVKMKEKGDIPEGYSVSREKKERFSLILESASTNQTSMYLCASSSGGNYNEQFFGPGTRLTVL.

This sequence joins TRBV7-2 and TRBJ2-3, with D tentatively TRBD1 (5 bases). The V and J ends lost 1 base and 7 bases respectively, with 15 bases between them. This CDR3 spans 15 amino acids. Per the germline V gene, CDR1 is SGHTA and CDR2 is FQGNSA. This chain's CDR3 is CASSLGGQGAYTQYF. Here the CDR3 DNA reads TGTGCCAGCAGCTTAGGTGGTCAGGGTGCGTATACGCAGTATTTT.

The chain carries TRBV6-6 and TRBJ1-5, with D unclear. Germline V gene data show CDR1 as MNHNY and CDR2 as SVGAGI (reference sequence). The length of the CDR3 is 16 residues. Trimming removed 4 bases at V and 7 bases at J, with 20 bases between. The CDR3 sequence is CASSSRVSSGGQPQHF. The CDR3 DNA sequence: TGTGCCAGCAGTTCGAGGGTATCCTCGGGAGGCCAGCCCCAGCATTTT.

The V gene is TRBV29-1, the J gene TRBJ1-4; TRBD1 matches 7 bases. V trimming: 6 bases; J trimming: 7 bases; junction bases outside the gene matches: 2. CDR1 is SQVTM and CDR2 is ANQGSEA in the germline V gene. CDR3 length: 11 amino acids. The DNA for the CDR3 is TGCAGCGTGGCAGGGGGTGAAAAACTGTTTTTT. Residues: CSVAGGEKLFF.

This rearrangement joins TRBV28 to TRBJ2-6, with D possibly matching TRBD1 (6 bases). Germline V gene sequence: CDR1 MDHEN, CDR2 SYDVKM. V shed 6 bases and J shed 2 bases, with 11 bases lying between them. The CDR3 has 15 amino acids. The CDR3 DNA follows: TGTGCCAGCAGCCGTACAGGGCCTGGGGCCAACGTCCTGACTTTC. It yields the protein CASSRTGPGANVLTF.

The rearrangement joins TRBV5-1 to TRBJ1-4; D perhaps matches TRBD1 (5 bases). CDR1 SGHRS and CDR2 YFSETQ come from the germline V gene. There are 15 residues in the CDR3. The ends were cut back, 4 bases at V and 6 bases at J, with 16 bases in the middle. The CDR3 reads CASSGTAGIYEKLFF. In DNA form, the CDR3 reads TGCGCCAGCAGCGGGACCGCGGGTATCTATGAAAAACTGTTTTTT. Full variable domain (missing parts from reference TRBV5-1 and TRBJ1-4): KAGVTQTPRYLIKTRGQQVTLSCSPISGHRSVSWYQQTPGQGLQFLFEYFSETQRNKGNFPGRFSGRQFSNSRSEMNVSTLELGDSALYLCASSGTAGIYEKLFFGSGTQLSVL.

The CDR3 sequence: CAWSVWAQDGYTF. The CDR3, as DNA: TGTGCCTGGAGTGTATGGGCCCAGGATGGCTACACCTTC. The V call is TRBV30, the J call TRBJ1-2, with unresolved D. V was cut by 0 bases and J by 6 bases, with 11 bases left in between. Germline V CDR1 and CDR2: GTSNPN, SVGIG (reference sequence). The CDR3 has 13 residues. Using reference TRBV30 and TRBJ1-2 for the parts outside the CDR3, the full variable domain is SQTIHQWPATLVQPVGSPLSLECTVEGTSNPNLYWYRQAAGRGLQLLFYSVGIGQISSEVPQNLSASRPQDRQFILSSKKLLLSDSGFYLCAWSVWAQDGYTFGSGTRLTVV.

The sample holds one count of this clone. V is TRBV19 and J is TRBJ2-1, with TRBD2 matching over 9 bases. Losses at the gene ends were 3 bases for V and 1 base for J; bases not matched to a gene: 4. The CDR3 has 16 amino acids. Germline V lookup: CDR1 LNHDA, CDR2 SQIVND (reference sequence). This CDR3 reads CASSIGGRGSYNEQFF. The DNA for the CDR3 is TGTGCCAGTAGTATTGGCGGGAGGGGTTCCTACAATGAGCAGTTCTTC.